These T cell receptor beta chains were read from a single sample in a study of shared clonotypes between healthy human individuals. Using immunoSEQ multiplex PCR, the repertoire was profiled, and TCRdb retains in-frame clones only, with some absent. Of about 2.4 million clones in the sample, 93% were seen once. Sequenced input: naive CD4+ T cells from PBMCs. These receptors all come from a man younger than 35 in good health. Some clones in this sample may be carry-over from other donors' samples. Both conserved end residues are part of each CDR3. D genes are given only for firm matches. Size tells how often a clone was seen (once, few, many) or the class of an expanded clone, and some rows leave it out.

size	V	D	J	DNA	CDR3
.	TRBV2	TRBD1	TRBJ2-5	TGTGCCAGCAGATGGACAGGGGGCTCGGAGACCCAGTACTTC	CASRWTGGSETQYF
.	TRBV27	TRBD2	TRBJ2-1	TGTGCCAGCAGTAGAACCCTAGCGGGAGGAGGGTTTGAGCAGTTCTTC	CASSRTLAGGGFEQFF
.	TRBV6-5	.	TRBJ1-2	TGTGCCAGCAGTTCAGACAGGACTACGTATGGCTACACCTTC	CASSSDRTTYGYTF
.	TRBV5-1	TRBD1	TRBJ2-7	TGCGCCAGCAGCTTGGTCGGGGACAGGGTAGGGGACGAGCAGTACTTC	CASSLVGDRVGDEQYF
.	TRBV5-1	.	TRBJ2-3	TGCGCCAGCAGCTTTGGAGGGAGAGCCACAGATACGCAGTATTTT	CASSFGGRATDTQYF
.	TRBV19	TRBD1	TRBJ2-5	TGTGCCAGTAGTACCCCCGGGACAGGGAAAGAGACCCAGTACTTC	CASSTPGTGKETQYF
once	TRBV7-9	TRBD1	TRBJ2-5	TGTGCCAGCAGCCCTTACCGGGGTGGGGACAGACAAGAGACCCAGTACTTC	CASSPYRGGDRQETQYF
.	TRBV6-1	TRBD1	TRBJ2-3	TGTGCGACAAATCCCGGGACAGCATCCTCAGATACGCAGTATTTT	CATNPGTASSDTQYF
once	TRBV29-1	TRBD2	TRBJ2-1	TGCAGCGTTGAAGGGGCTAGCGGAGAGGATCCGAATGAGCAGTTCTTC	CSVEGASGEDPNEQFF
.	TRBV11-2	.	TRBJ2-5	TGTGCCAGCAGCTTAGGGTCGGAGACCCAGTACTTC	CASSLGSETQYF